This note documents a single TCR beta chain sequence. The sample comes from a study of blood T cell repertoires in COVID-19. Profiled with immunoSEQ multiplex PCR; TCRdb holds only in-frame clones, not every one. This sample has roughly 250,000 clones, with around 89% found just once. The source material was PBMCs or T cells enriched from blood (not recorded which). The receptor was derived from a woman in her forties with acute COVID-19.

Here the CDR3 reads CASTRSYSNQPQHF. The CDR3 nucleotides are TGTGCCAGTACCCGGTCCTATAGCAATCAGCCCCAGCATTTT. The chain links TRBV19 to TRBJ1-5, with D unresolved. The CDR3 contains 14 residues. Germline CDR1 LNHDA, CDR2 SQIVND (reference sequence). V was pared by 7 bases and J by 0 bases, with 10 bases between.